This entry concerns a single T cell receptor beta chain. The antigen remains unidentified. The data originate from a study of cytomegalovirus exposure and HLA in healthy donors. Study-wide background: Roughly 89 million unique TCR sequences came from HLA-typed donors in an early release. The study, taken as a whole, reports: Later genetic work tied a missense DCLRE1C variant to beta-chain V and J trimming. Whilst most TCR sequences proved rare, a subset of public TCRs occurred across many donors. A prior analysis recorded that most TCR beta V segments were productive about 87% or about 30% of the time.

V shed 6 bases and J 7 bases; nucleotides not matched to a gene: 4. Germline V gives CDR1 MDHEN, CDR2 SYDVKM. The CDR3 is made up of 13 amino acids. PCR used 60 Vbeta primers and 13 Jbeta primers. Sequencing was performed with immunoSEQ multiplex PCR; in TCRdb, only in-frame clones are kept and a portion is missing. This sample has about 160,000 clones; 65% to 70% occur once, and the top ten carry roughly 4.1%. The chain uses TRBV28 and TRBJ2-5; TRBD2 agrees at 11 bases. This TCR came from a woman between 18 and 29 years old in good health and CMV-seropositive. Material: PBMCs. The CDR3 DNA reads as TGTGCCAGCAGCCTTGGACTAGCGGGGACCCAGTACTTC. Translation gives CASSLGLAGTQYF.